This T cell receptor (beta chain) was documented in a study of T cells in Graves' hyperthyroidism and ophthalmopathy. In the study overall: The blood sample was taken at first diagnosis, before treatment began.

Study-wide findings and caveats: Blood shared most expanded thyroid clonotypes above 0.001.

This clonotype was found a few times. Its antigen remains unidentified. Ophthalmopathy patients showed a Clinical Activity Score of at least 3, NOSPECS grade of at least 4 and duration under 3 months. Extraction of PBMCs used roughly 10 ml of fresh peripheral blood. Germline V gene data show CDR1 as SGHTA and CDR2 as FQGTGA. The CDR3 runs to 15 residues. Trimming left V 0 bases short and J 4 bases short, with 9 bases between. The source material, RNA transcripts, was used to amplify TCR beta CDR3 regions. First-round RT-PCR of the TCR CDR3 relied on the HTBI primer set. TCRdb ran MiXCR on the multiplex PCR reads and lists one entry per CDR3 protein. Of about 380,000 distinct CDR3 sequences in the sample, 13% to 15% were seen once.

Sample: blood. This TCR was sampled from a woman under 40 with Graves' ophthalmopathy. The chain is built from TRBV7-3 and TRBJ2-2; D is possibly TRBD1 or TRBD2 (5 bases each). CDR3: CASSLTGDSTGELFF. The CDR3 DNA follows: TGTGCCAGCAGCTTAACGGGGGATAGCACCGGGGAGCTGTTTTTT.